The sequence of this T cell receptor (beta chain) was determined in a study of T cell responses to AZD1222 COVID-19 vaccine. Study information: It was second doses at about 4 or about 12 weeks that were pooled. Study-wide results and limits: Females outnumbered males among donors, who were mostly white British; clonal diversity was possibly underestimated. Dominant CD4 TCR responses targeted spike regions 160-218 and 743-854. Variant regions that are unmutated are reportedly the target of nearly half of spike-specific TCRs.

CDR3 length: 15 residues. Germline V gene lookup returns CDR1 LGHNA and CDR2 YNFKEQ. Trimming pared 3 bases from V and 10 bases from J, leaving 19 bases between. About this clone itself: Its target is unknown.

TCRdb keeps only in-frame clones here, not all; method: immunoSEQ multiplex PCR. Of some 120,000 clones in the sample, over 75% are singletons; the top ten hold approximately 9.3%. Sample: peripheral blood, taken on day 0 of AZD1222 vaccination. The chain carries TRBV4-2 and TRBJ2-1; the D gene is possibly TRBD2 (5 bases). The receptor comes from an adult in good health. Here the CDR3 reads CASSHENQISGEQFF. The CDR3 DNA reads TGTGCCAGCAGCCATGAGAACCAGATAAGCGGAGAGCAGTTCTTC.